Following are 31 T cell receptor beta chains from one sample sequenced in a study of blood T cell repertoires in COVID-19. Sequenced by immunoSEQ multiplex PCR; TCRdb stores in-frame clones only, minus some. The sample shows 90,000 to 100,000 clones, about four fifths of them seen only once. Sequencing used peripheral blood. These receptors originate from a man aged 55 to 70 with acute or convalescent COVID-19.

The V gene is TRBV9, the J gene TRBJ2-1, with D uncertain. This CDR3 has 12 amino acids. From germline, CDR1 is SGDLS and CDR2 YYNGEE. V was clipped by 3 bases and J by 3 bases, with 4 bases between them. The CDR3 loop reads CASSGSYNEQFF. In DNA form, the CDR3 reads TGTGCCAGCAGCGGTAGCTACAATGAGCAGTTCTTC.

The CDR3 here is CASSISGTYNEQFF. CDR3 nucleotide sequence: TGTGCCAGTAGTATCTCAGGGACCTACAATGAGCAGTTCTTC. The chain uses TRBV19 and TRBJ2-1, with a weak D call TRBD1 (5 bases). Trimming took off 3 bases at V and 2 bases at J, with 8 bases between the two ends. The CDR3 has 14 amino acids. The germline CDR1 and CDR2 sequences are LNHDA and SQIVND (reference sequence).

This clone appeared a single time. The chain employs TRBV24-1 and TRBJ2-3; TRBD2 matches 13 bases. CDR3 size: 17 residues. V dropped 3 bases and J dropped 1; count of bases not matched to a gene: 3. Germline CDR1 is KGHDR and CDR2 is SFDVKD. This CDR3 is CATSDELAGGRTDTQYF. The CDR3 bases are TGTGCCACCAGTGATGAACTAGCGGGGGGGCGCACAGATACGCAGTATTTT.

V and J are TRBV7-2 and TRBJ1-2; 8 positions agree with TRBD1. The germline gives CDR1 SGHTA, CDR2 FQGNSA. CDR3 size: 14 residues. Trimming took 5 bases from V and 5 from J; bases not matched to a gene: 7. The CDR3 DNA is TGTGCCAGCAGCCTGGGGACAGGAGCATATGGCTACACCTTC. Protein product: CASSLGTGAYGYTF.

The CDR3, as DNA: TGTGCCACCAGCAGAGATACAGGGAGAGGAAACACCATATATTTT. Encoded protein: CATSRDTGRGNTIYF. This sequence joins TRBV15 and TRBJ1-3; maybe TRBD1 (6 bases). The ends were cut back, 0 bases at V and 4 bases at J, with 10 bases in the middle. This CDR3 is built from 15 residues. Germline CDR1 is LNHNV and CDR2 is YYDKDF (reference sequence).

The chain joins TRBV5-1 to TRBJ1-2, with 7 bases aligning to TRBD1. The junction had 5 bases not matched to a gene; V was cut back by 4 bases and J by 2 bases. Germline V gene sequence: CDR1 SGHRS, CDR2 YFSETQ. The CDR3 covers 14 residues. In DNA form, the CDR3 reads TGCGCCAGCAGCCTGGAGACAGGGAACTATGGCTACACCTTC. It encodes CASSLETGNYGYTF.

CDR3 protein: CASRQTGDEQFF. The DNA of the CDR3 is TGCGCCAGCAGGCAAACAGGGGATGAGCAGTTCTTC. This chain links TRBV5-1 with TRBJ2-1, with 7 bases fitting TRBD1. V dropped 5 bases and J dropped 8; count of bases not matched to a gene: 4. CDR1 is SGHRS, CDR2 YFSETQ, per germline. This CDR3 contains 12 residues.

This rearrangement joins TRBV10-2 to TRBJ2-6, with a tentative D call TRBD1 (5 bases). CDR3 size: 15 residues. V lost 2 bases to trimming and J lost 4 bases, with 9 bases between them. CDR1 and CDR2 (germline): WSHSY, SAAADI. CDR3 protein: CASSEQGSGANVLTF. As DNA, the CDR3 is TGCGCCAGCAGTGAGCAGGGCTCGGGGGCCAACGTCCTGACTTTC.

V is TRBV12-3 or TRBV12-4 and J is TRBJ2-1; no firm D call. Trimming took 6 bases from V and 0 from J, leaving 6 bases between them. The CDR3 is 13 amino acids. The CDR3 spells CASSPSSYNEQFF. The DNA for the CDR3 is TGTGCCAGCAGCCCGAGCTCCTACAATGAGCAGTTCTTC.

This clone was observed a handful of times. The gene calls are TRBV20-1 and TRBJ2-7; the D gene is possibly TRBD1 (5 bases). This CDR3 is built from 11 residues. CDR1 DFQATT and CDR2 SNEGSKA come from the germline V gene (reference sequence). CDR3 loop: CGAASSYEQYF. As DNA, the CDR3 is TGCGGGGCTGCGTCCTCCTACGAGCAGTACTTC.

The CDR3 coding sequence is TGTGCCAGCAGTGGTCAGGGGGTGACTGAAGCTTTCTTT. Residues: CASSGQGVTEAFF. J is TRBJ1-1 and V is TRBV2; 7 bases align to TRBD1. CDR1 and CDR2 from the germline V gene are SNHLY and FYNNEI. This CDR3 spans 13 amino acids. Trimming took 4 bases from V and 5 from J; bases not matched to a gene: 4.

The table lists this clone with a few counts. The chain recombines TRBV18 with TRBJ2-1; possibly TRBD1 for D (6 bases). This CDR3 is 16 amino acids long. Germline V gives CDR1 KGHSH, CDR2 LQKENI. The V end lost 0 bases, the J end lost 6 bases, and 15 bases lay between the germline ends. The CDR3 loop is CASSPPLQGIGNEQFF. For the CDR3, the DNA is TGTGCCAGCTCACCACCGCTGCAGGGGATCGGCAATGAGCAGTTCTTC. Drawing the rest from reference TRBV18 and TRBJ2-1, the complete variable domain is NAGVMQNPRHLVRRRGQEARLRCSPMKGHSHVYWYRQLPEEGLKFMVYLQKENIIDESGMPKERFSAEFPKEGPSILRIQQVVRGDSAAYFCASSPPLQGIGNEQFFGPGTRLTVL.

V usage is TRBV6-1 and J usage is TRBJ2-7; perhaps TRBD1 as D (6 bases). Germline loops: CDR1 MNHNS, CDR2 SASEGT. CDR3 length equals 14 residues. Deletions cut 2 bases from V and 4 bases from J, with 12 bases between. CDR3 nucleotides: TGTGCCAGCAGTGAAACGGACAGACGATACGAGCAGTACTTC. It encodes CASSETDRRYEQYF.

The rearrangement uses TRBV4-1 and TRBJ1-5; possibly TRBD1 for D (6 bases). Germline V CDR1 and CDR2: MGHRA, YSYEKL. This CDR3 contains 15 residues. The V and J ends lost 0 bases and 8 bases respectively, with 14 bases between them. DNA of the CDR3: TGCGCCAGCAGCCAAGACGTACAAGGGGGAAAGCCCCAGCATTTT. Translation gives CASSQDVQGGKPQHF.

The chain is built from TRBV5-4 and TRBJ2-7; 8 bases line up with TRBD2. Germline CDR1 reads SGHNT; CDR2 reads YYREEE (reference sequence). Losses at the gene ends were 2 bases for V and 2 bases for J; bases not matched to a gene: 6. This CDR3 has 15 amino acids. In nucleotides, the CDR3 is TGTGCCAGCAGCTTAGGGAATAGCGGGGCCTACGAGCAGTACTTC. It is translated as CASSLGNSGAYEQYF.

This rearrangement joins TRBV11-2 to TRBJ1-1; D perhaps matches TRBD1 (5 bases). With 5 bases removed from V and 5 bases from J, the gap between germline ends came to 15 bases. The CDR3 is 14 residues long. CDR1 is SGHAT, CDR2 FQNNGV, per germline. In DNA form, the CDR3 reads TGTGCCAGCAGCCGGGGGTCCACCGGGACTGAAGCTTTCTTT. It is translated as CASSRGSTGTEAFF.

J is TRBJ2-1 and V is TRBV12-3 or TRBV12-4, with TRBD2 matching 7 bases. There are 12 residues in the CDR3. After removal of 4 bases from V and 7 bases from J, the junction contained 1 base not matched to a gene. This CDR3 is CASSWGGNEQFF. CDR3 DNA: TGTGCCAGCAGTTGGGGGGGTAATGAGCAGTTCTTC.

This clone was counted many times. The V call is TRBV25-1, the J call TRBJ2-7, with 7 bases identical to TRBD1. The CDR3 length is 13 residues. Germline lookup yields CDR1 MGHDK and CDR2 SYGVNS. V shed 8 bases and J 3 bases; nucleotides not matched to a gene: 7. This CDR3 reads CASRGQAIYEQYF. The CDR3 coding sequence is TGTGCCAGCCGCGGACAGGCGATCTACGAGCAGTACTTC.

The CDR3 region has the DNA TGTGCCAGCAGCTTGGCGGACCGGAGGGGGCCCCAGCATTTT. It codes for CASSLADRRGPQHF. This chain joins TRBV5-5 and TRBJ1-5; D is perhaps TRBD1 (5 bases). Trimming shortened V by 0 bases and J by 9 bases, and 13 bases separated the two germline ends. The germline CDR1 and CDR2 sequences are SGHKS and YYEKEE (reference sequence). The CDR3 runs 14 residues.

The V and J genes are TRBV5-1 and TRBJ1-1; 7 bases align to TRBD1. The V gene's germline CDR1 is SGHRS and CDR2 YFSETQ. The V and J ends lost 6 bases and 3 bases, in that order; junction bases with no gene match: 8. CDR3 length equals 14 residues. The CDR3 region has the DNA TGCGCCAGCAACCTAGGGACAGCGGACACTGAAGCTTTCTTT. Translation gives CASNLGTADTEAFF.

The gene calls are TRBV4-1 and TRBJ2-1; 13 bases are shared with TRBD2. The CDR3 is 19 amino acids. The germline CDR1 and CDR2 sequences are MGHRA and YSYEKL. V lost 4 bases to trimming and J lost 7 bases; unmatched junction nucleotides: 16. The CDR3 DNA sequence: TGCGCCAGCAGCCGGGCTACTAGCGGGGGGGCCGGGTCAAGGAATGAGCAGTTCTTC. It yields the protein CASSRATSGGAGSRNEQFF.

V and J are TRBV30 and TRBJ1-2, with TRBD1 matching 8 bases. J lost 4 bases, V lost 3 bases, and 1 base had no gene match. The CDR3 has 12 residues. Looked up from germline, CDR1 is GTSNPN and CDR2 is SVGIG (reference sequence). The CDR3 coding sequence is TGTGCCTGGAGCGGACAGGGCTATGGCTACACCTTC. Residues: CAWSGQGYGYTF.

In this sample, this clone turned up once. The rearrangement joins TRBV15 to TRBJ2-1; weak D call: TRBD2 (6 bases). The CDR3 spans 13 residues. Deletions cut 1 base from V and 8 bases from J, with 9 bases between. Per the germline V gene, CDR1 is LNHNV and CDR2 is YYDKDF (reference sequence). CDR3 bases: TGTGCCACCAGCAGAGTGTCGGGAGATGAGCAGTTCTTC. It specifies CATSRVSGDEQFF. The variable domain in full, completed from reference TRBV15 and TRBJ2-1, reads DAMVIQNPRYQVTQFGKPVTLSCSQTLNHNVMYWYQQKSSQAPKLLFHYYDKDFNNEADTPDNFQSRRPNTSFCFLDIRSPGLGDTAMYLCATSRVSGDEQFFGPGTRLTVL.

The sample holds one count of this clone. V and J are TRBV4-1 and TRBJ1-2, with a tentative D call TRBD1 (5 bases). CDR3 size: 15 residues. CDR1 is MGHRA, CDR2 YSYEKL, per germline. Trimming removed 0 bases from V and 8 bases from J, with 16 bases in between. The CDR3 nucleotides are TGCGCCAGCAGCCAAGAGGGGCAGGCCACCTTCGGCTACACCTTC. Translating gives CASSQEGQATFGYTF.

The CDR3 DNA sequence: TGCGCCAGCAGCCGTACAGGACTAGCGGGGAACAATGAGCAGTTCTTC. Translated: CASSRTGLAGNNEQFF. The rearrangement joins TRBV4-1 to TRBJ2-1; 12 bases agree with TRBD2. Germline-derived CDR1 and CDR2 are MGHRA and YSYEKL. This CDR3 is 16 amino acids long. V shed 4 bases, J shed 5 bases, and the junction held 6 bases outside the gene matches.

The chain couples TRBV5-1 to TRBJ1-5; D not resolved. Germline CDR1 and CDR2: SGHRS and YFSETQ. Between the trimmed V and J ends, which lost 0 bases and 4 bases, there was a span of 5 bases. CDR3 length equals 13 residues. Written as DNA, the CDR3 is TGCGCCAGCAGCTTGGCTTCGAATCAGCCCCAGCATTTT. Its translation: CASSLASNQPQHF.

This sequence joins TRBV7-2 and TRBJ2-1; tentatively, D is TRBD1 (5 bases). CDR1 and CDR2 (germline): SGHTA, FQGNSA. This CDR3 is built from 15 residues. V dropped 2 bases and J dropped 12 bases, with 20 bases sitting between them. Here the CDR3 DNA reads TGTGCCAGCAGCTTATCGCAGGGTGATGGACATGGGCAGTTCTTC. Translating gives CASSLSQGDGHGQFF.

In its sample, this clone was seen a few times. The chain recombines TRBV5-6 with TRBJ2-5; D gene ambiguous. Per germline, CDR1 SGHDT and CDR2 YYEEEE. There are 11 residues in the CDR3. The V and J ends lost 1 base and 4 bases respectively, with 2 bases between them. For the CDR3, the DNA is TGTGCCAGCAGCTTGCTAGAGACCCAGTACTTC. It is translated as CASSLLETQYF.

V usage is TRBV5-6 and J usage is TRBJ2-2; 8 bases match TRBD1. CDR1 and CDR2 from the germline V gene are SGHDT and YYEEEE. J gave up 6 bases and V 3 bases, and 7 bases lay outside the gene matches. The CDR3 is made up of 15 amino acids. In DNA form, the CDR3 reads TGTGCCAGCAGCTGGTTGCAGGGGGCGCCCGGGGAGCTGTTTTTT. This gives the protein CASSWLQGAPGELFF. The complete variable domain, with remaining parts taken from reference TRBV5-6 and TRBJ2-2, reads DAGVTQSPTHLIKTRGQQVTLRCSPKSGHDTVSWYQQALGQGPQFIFQYYEEEERQRGNFPDRFSGHQFPNYSSELNVNALLLGDSALYLCASSWLQGAPGELFFGEGSRLTVL.

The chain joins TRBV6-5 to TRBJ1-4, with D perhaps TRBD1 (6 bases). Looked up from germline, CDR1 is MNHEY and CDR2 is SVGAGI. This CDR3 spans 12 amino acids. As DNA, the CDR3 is TGTGCTTCCGGGACATTTAATGAAAAACTGTTTTTT. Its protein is CASGTFNEKLFF.

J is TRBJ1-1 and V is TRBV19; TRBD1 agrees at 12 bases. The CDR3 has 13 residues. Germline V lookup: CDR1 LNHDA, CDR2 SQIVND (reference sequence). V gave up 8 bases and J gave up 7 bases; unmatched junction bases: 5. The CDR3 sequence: CASGGTGGSEAFF. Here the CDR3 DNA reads TGTGCCAGTGGGGGGACAGGGGGCAGTGAAGCTTTCTTT.